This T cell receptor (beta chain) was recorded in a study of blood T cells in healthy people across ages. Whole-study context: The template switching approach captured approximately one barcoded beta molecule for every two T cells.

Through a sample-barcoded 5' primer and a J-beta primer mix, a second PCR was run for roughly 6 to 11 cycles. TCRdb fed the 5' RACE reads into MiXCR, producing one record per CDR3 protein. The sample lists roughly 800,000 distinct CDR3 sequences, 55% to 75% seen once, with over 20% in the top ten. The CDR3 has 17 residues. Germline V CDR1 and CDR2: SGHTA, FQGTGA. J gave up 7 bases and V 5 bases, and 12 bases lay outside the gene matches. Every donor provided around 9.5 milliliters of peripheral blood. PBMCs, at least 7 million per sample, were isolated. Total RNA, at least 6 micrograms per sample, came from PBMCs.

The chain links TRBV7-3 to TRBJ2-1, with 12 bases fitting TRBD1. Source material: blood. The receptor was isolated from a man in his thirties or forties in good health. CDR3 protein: CASSAHPGQGAQNEQFF. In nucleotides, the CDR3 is TGTGCCAGCAGCGCCCATCCGGGACAGGGGGCGCAGAATGAGCAGTTCTTC.